This T cell receptor beta chain is drawn from a study of tumor-infiltrating lymphocytes in primary liver carcinoma. About the study: Male and female patients aged 30 to 69 years made up the cohort. Study-wide points: Among the pair types, tumor region pairs showed more overlap than tumor-adjacent and tumor-blood pairs. Tumors reached a significantly greater top-250-clone fraction than blood did (p = 0.039).

From about 490 ng of total RNA, TCR beta-specific cDNA was reverse-transcribed using a constant-region primer. Libraries for TCR beta were built through three nested multiplex PCR rounds, which together made up a slightly modified ARM-PCR procedure. Two initial PCR rounds of approximately 10 cycles each paired TRBV1-TRBV30 forward primers with a C-beta reverse primer. TCRdb used MiXCR to reprocess the multiplex PCR reads, holding one entry per CDR3 protein. Here the sample spans about 48,000 distinct CDR3 sequences, 60% to 75% being singletons. Germline assignment: CDR1 SGDLS and CDR2 YYNGEE. This CDR3 is 16 amino acids long. DNA and RNA were both co-extracted from 20-30 mg of bulk tissue that had not been sorted. Surgeons treated the primary liver carcinoma of the patients by surgical resection. Only a few counts were recorded for this clonotype. Its antigen remains unknown. The junction departs from the called germline gene at one end, perhaps through a read error.

This sequence joins TRBV9 and TRBJ2-3; 9 nucleotides align to TRBD2. The sequenced sample was liver tumor tissue from sampling region 3. Subset given: tumor region T3, left-lateral pole. The TCR originated in a man aged 35-49 years with primary liver carcinoma and hepatitis B virus infection. The CDR3 coding sequence is TGTACCAGCAGCCCCGGACTAGCGTCTAGCACAGATACGCAGTATTTT. Amino acids: CTSSPGLASSTDTQYF. Using reference TRBV9 and TRBJ2-3 for the parts outside the CDR3, the full variable domain is DSGVTQTPKHLITATGQRVTLRCSPRSGDLSVYWYQQSLDQGLQFLIQYYNGEERAKGNILERFSAQQFPDLHSELNLSSLELGDSALYFCTSSPGLASSTDTQYFGPGTRLTVL.